Only a few counts were recorded for the clone carrying this TCR beta chain. There are 16 residues in the CDR3. J gave up 4 bases and V 4 bases, and 13 bases lay outside the gene matches. Germline V gives CDR1 SGHRS, CDR2 YFSETQ. TCRdb used MiXCR to reprocess the RT-PCR reads, holding one entry per CDR3 protein. The sample has about 680,000 distinct CDR3 sequences, approximately 15% seen once; the top ten hold 3.6%. The sequenced sample consisted of memory CD4+ T cells from blood. The chain links TRBV5-1 to TRBJ1-2; 7 bases are shared with TRBD1. The clonotype originates from a female donor in good health, serving as a healthy control. The CDR3 DNA sequence: TGCGCCAGCAGCCGACACCGGGACAGCCAAGTCTATGGCTACACCTTC. This sequence encodes CASSRHRDSQVYGYTF. The full variable domain, rest sourced from reference TRBV5-1 and TRBJ1-2, is KAGVTQTPRYLIKTRGQQVTLSCSPISGHRSVSWYQQTPGQGLQFLFEYFSETQRNKGNFPGRFSGRQFSNSRSEMNVSTLELGDSALYLCASSRHRDSQVYGYTFGSGTRLTVV.